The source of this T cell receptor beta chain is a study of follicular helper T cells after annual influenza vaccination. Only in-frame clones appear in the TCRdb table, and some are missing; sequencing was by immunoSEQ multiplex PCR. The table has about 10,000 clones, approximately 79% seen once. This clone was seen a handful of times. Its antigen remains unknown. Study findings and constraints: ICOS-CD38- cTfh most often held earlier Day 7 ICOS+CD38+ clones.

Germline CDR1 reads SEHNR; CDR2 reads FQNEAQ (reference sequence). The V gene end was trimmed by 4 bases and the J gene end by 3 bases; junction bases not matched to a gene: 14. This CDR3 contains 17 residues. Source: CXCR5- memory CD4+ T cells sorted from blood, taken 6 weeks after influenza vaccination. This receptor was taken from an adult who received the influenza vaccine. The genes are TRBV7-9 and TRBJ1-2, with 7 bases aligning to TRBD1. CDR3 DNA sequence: TGTGCCAGCAGCTCTACACGGGTACCGACAGGGTACTATGGCTACACCTTC. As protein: CASSSTRVPTGYYGYTF.